This paragraph covers one T cell receptor (beta chain) sequence. Its antigen is not yet known. No per-base quality is available; no much larger clone lies one base away. Amplification of TCR beta CDR3 regions was carried out from RNA transcripts. The first round of RT-PCR for the TCR CDR3 was performed with the HTBI primer set and the Qiagen OneStep RT-PCR kit. Libraries were constructed in a second round of multiplex PCR, after which size selection and purification were performed. Sequencing of the libraries was done on an Illumina HiSeq2000 using paired-end 100 bp reads. In the original analysis: SOAPnuke was used to process the raw data, removing reads that contained adapters or uncalled bases, had a mean Phred below 15, or lacked an exact match to the constant primer or identifier. COPE v1.2.5 was used to merge the high-quality paired reads, and each unique nucleotide sequence was defined as a clonotype. Clonotypes were aligned to IMGT TRBV, TRBD and TRBJ reference segments using MiTCR v1.1. The analysis was restricted to V-J combinations with a frequency above 0.0001, which together covered 99.2% of the repertoires. A TCS score was defined as the ratio of F50 (clonal expansion) to E x V (chaos), with BLOSUM62-based TCRdist applied between CDR3 peptides within each V-J. Welch's t-statistics and random forest reduced 500 to 650 V-J features to roughly 13, which were used in a naive Bayes classifier (R e1071). The raw public reads went through TCRdb reprocessing: fastp at Q25, MiXCR clone calling, in-frame beta chains kept. Here each entry gathers all rows of one CDR3 protein and keeps the most common genes and DNA. The V and J calls and clone size come from TCRdb's table, not from the authors' own analysis. The sample contains about 480,000 distinct CDR3 sequences, approximately 22% of them found a single time. The ten largest account for roughly 49% of the sample.

Ophthalmopathy patients had moderately to severely active disease, with a Clinical Activity Score of 3 or more, a NOSPECS grade of 4 or more, and a disease duration of less than 3 months. Patients with uncontrolled infections, other autoimmune diseases, pregnancy or lactation were excluded. Diagnoses were established on the basis of clinical symptoms, serum thyroxine and TRAb, thyroid ultrasound, and orbital computed tomography. Ficoll-Paque density gradient centrifugation was used to isolate PBMCs from about 10 ml of fresh peripheral blood. Total RNA was extracted using Trizol reagent, and RNA quality was assessed on an Agilent 2100 Bioanalyzer. The CDR3 runs 14 amino acids, cysteine and phenylalanine included. The sequence is cut down to CDR3 DNA, 42 bases in frame from base 1. As encoded in the germline V gene, CDR1 is SGHRS while CDR2 is YFSETQ. The junction carries 11 bases between V and J, which are trimmed by 0 bases and 5 bases respectively.

The data are from a study of T cells in Graves' hyperthyroidism and ophthalmopathy (dated by TCRdb to the late 2010s). Regarding the research as a whole: Peripheral blood was collected at initial diagnosis, before any treatment. Prospective prediction of ophthalmopathy was tested in an independent validation cohort consisting of some 20 hyperthyroidism patients and around 16 patients who later progressed to ophthalmopathy. After sampling, hyperthyroidism patients received methimazole starting at 30 mg daily, and ophthalmopathy patients received high-dose intravenous methylprednisolone. In roughly six Graves' hyperthyroidism patients, the study also compared T-cell repertoires from thyroid tissue with T-cell repertoires from blood. For training and testing, the roughly 93 patients in the discovery cohort were randomly divided in a 7:3 ratio. To identify distinguishing TCR V-J signatures, a discovery cohort of about 100 patients was used, comprising 43 with Graves' ophthalmopathy and approximately 58 with stable Graves' hyperthyroidism. The paper describes TCR Vbeta CDR3 sequencing of 140 or so peripheral blood samples, made up of 43 ophthalmopathy patients, around 78 hyperthyroidism patients and roughly 17 progressor patients. The study at large found these results: In validation, progression to ophthalmopathy was predicted by the model with nearly 71% sensitivity and 72.22% specificity, a median of roughly 6 months before onset. Ophthalmopathy was separated from stable hyperthyroidism by a 13 V-J signature model, with over 85% sensitivity and roughly 81% specificity obtained in cross-validation and 80%/75% obtained in testing. Most expanded thyroid clonotypes (frequency above 0.001) were also detected in blood, suggesting blood repertoires may reflect thyroid immune responses. Sample size was not statistically predetermined, and investigators were not blinded to group allocation.

This TCR derives from a woman aged 70-85 years with Graves' ophthalmopathy. The V gene is TRBV5-1 and the J gene is TRBJ2-5, with the D segment identity uncertain. The source material was blood. The DNA is TGCGCCAGCAGCTTGGACATGTCGAGGGAGACCCAGTACTTC. This gives the protein CASSLDMSRETQYF.